This T cell receptor (beta chain) was found in a study of blood T cell repertoires in COVID-19 (dated by TCRdb to the early 2020s). With regard to the full study: The collaborator samples originated in the United States, Italy and Spain and spanned the acute and convalescent phases of COVID-19. The prospective study material was composed of cDNA or gDNA derived from T cells, B-cell-depleted T cells, or PBMCs. Subjects who had been exposed to COVID-19, were actively infected with it, or had recovered from it provided the deeply sampled blood TCRbeta repertoires that made up the dataset. A freely available public database, intended as a resource for researchers studying the immune response to SARS-CoV-2, is where the repertoires were released. Samples came from the ongoing ImmuneRACE study (first 160 participants) plus 1,254 subjects from 6 global collaborators. The sample metadata nearly always contained a de-identified subject ID, COVID-19 status, age in years and sex. Where HLA class I and class II types were available, the types were taken from metadata supplied by the sample provider, not from assay-based typing. Points the paper makes about the study in general: The quantity of clinical and demographic metadata differed by source and by participant and was supplied without curation.

A second Seattle source provided samples from volunteer blood donors who had recovered from COVID-19. The collaborating institutions used their own protocols to collect whole blood in K2EDTA tubes. Collaborator samples were shipped for TCRbeta analysis as frozen whole blood, isolated PBMCs, or DNA extracted from either sample type. TCRbeta CDR3 regions were amplified from genomic DNA using the immunoSEQ Assay, a bias-controlled multiplex PCR. The authors' pipeline ran thus. The number of nucleated cells in each sample was estimated by amplification of reference gene primers within the assay. To quantify the absolute abundance of each unique TCRbeta CDR3 rearrangement, sequence reads were collapsed and filtered. For each sample, productive Simpson clonality was calculated as the square root of Simpson's diversity index over productive rearrangements. Not all clones reach the TCRdb copy of this immuneACCESS table, which keeps in-frame sequences only. Checked studies attribute under half of the gap to unresolved V genes and leave the rest unexplained. That table gives V, J and clone size, and the DNA gave D and trimming. The sample profile shows about 140,000 clones; more than 75% of them were found once. The ten largest clones capture approximately 9.9% of the sample.

V was cut back by 1 base and J by 7 bases, leaving a gap of 8 bases between them. Taken from the germline V gene, the CDR1 and CDR2 loops are SNHLY and FYNNEI. The CDR3, cysteine through phenylalanine, is 13 amino acids long. Only CDR3 DNA is held: 39 bases, read in frame from base 1. To note about this clone: This receptor's antigen is unknown. The record has no base qualities; no much larger clone is one base away.

The chain was built from TRBV2 and TRBJ1-5; a tentative D call is TRBD1 (5 bases match). This TCR came from a man between 60 and 75 years old who had recovered from COVID-19. Sequencing was done on a sample of peripheral blood. The nucleotides read TGTGCCAGCAGTGAAGAACGGACACAGCCCCAGCATTTT. Translated, it reads CASSEERTQPQHF.